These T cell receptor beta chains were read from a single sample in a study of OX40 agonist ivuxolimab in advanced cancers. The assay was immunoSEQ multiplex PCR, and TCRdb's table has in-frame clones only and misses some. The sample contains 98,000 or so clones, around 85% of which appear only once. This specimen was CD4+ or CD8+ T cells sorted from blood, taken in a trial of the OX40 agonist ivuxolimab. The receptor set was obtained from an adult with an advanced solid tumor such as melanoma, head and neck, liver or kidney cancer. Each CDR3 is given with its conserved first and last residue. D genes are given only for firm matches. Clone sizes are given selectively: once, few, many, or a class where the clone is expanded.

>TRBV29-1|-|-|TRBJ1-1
CSVELRPPALQVLNTEAFF
TGCAGCGTTGAATTGCGTCCCCCCGCCCTCCAGGTTCTGAACACTGAAGCTTTCTTT
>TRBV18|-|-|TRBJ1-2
CASSPSEGGPGYTF
TGTGCCAGCTCACCGTCAGAGGGGGGACCTGGCTACACCTTC
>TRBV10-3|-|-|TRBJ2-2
CAISESRDTGELFF
TGTGCCATCAGTGAGTCCAGGGACACCGGGGAGCTGTTTTTT
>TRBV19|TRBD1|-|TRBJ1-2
CASTPPSGTGGYYGYTF
TGTGCCAGTACCCCACCCTCCGGGACAGGGGGCTACTATGGCTACACCTTC
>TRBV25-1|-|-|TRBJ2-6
CASSDEGLANVLTF
TGTGCCAGCAGTGATGAAGGCTTGGCCAACGTCCTGACTTTC
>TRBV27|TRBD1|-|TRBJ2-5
CASRPGTGGGSFETQYF
TGTGCCAGCAGACCCGGGACAGGGGGTGGTAGCTTCGAGACCCAGTACTTC
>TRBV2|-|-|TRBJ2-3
CASSGFDSASTDTQYF
TGTGCCAGCAGTGGTTTTGACAGTGCTAGCACAGATACGCAGTATTTT
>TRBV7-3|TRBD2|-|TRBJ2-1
CASSLPGLSNNEQFF
TGTGCCAGCAGCTTACCGGGACTATCAAATAATGAGCAGTTCTTC
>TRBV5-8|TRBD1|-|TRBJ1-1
CASSLAGGLNTEAFF
TGTGCCAGCAGCTTGGCAGGGGGATTAAACACTGAAGCTTTCTTT
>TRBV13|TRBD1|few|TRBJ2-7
CASSYNRDRVSYEQYF
TGTGCCAGCAGCTACAACCGGGACAGGGTCTCCTACGAGCAGTACTTC
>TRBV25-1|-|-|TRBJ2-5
CASTKSGLDEQYF
TGTGCCAGCACTAAGTCAGGTCTGGATGAGCAGTACTTC
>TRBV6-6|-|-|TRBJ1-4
CASTPRAGSEKLFF
TGTGCCAGCACCCCTCGGGCCGGGAGTGAAAAACTGTTTTTT
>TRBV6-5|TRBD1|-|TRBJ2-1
CASSSGQGAWNEQFF
TGTGCCAGCAGCTCGGGACAGGGGGCGTGGAATGAGCAGTTCTTC
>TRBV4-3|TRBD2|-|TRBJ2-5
CASSQVITSGQETQYF
TGCGCCAGCAGCCAAGTAATCACTAGCGGCCAAGAGACCCAGTACTTC
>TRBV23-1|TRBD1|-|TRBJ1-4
CASSLLVREDRNEKLFF
TGCGCCAGCAGTCTTCTAGTCCGGGAGGACAGGAATGAAAAACTGTTTTTT
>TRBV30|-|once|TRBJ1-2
CAWSGEGYYGYTF
TGTGCCTGGAGTGGGGAGGGCTACTATGGCTACACCTTC
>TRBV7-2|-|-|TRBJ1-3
CASSLSKGNTIYF
TGTGCCAGCAGCTTAAGTAAAGGGAACACCATATATTTT
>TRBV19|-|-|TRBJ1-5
CASSIGGEQPQHF
TGTGCCAGTAGTATCGGGGGGGAGCAGCCCCAGCATTTT
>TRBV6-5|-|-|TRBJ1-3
CASRSPFGNTIYF
TGTGCCAGCAGGAGCCCCTTTGGAAACACCATATATTTT
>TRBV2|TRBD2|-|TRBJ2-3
CASSRLAVVPLSSTDTQYF
TGTGCCAGCAGCCGGCTAGCGGTGGTCCCGCTTTCTAGCACAGATACGCAGTATTTT
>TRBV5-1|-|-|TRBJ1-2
CASSLTGADYGYTF
TGCGCCAGCAGCTTGACCGGGGCCGACTATGGCTACACCTTC